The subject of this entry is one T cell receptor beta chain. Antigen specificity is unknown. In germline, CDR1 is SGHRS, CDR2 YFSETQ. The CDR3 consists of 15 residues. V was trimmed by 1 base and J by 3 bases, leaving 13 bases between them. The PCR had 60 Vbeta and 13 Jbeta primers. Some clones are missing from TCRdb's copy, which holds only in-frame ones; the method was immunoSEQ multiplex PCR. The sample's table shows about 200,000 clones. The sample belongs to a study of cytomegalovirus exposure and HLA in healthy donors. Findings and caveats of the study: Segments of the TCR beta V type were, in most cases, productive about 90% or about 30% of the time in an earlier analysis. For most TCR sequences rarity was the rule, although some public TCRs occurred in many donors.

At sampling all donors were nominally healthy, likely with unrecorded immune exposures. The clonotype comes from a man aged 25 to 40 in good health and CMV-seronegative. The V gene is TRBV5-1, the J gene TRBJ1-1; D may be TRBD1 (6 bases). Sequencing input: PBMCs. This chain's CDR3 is CASSLYGGSDTEAFF. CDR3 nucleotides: TGCGCCAGCAGCTTGTATGGGGGCTCGGACACTGAAGCTTTCTTT.